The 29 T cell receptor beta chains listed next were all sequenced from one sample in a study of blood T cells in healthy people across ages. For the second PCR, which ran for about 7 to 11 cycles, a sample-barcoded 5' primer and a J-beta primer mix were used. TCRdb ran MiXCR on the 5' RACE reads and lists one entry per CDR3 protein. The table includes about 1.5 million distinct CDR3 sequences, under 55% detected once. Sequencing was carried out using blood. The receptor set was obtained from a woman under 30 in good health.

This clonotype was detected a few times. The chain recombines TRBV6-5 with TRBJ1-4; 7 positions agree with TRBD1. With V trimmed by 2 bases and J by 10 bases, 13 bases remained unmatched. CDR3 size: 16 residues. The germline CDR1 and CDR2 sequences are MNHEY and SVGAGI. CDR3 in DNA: TGTGCCAGCAGTTACCCTTGGGACAGTGTATCCGGAAAACTGTTTTTT. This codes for CASSYPWDSVSGKLFF.

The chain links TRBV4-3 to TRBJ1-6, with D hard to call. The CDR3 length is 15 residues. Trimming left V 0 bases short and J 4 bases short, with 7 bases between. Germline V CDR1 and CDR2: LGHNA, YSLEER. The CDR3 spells CASSQDLLYNSPLHF. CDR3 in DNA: TGCGCCAGCAGCCAAGATCTGCTTTATAATTCACCCCTCCACTTT.

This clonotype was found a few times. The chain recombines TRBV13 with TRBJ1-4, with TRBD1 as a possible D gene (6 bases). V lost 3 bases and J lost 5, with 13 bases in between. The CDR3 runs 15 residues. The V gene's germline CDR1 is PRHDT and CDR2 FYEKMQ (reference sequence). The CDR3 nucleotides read TGTGCCAGCAGCTTCGGCGGACAGCTGAATGAAAAACTGTTTTTT. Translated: CASSFGGQLNEKLFF.

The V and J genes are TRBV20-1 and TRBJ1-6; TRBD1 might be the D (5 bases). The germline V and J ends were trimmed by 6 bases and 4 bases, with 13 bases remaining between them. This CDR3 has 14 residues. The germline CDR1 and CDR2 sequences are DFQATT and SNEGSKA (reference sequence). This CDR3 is CSANKGLYNSPLHF. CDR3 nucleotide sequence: TGCAGTGCCAACAAGGGACTTTATAATTCACCCCTCCACTTT.

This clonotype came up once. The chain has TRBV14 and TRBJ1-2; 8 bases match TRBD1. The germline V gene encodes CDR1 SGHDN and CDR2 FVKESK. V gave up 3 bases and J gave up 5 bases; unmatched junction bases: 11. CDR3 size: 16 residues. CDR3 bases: TGTGCCAGCAGCCAGGCCGGGACAGGATGGCCGTATGGCTACACCTTC. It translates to CASSQAGTGWPYGYTF.

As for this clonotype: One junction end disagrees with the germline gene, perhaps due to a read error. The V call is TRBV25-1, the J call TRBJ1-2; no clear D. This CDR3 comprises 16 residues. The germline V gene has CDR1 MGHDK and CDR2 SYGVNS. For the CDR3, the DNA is TGTGCCCGCAGTCACCAATATGGACCTACCACCGGGGGCTACACCTTC. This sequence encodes CARSHQYGPTTGGYTF.

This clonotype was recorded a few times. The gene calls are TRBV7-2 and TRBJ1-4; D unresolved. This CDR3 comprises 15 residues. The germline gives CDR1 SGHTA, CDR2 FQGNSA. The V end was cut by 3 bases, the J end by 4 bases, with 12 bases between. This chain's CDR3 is CASSLQQSHNEKLFF. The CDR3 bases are TGTGCCAGCAGCTTGCAGCAGAGCCATAATGAAAAACTGTTTTTT.

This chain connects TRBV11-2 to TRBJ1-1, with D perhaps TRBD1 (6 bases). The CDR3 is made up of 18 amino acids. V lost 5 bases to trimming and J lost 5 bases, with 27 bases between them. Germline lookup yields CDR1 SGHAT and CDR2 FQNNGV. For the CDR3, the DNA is TGTGCCAGCAGCCAAGAACTGCTTAAAGGGGGGGGAGGAACTGAAGCTTTCTTT. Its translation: CASSQELLKGGGGTEAFF. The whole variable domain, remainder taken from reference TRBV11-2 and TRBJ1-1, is EAGVAQSPRYKIIEKRQSVAFWCNPISGHATLYWYQQILGQGPKLLIQFQNNGVVDDSQLPKDRFSAERLKGVDSTLKIQPAKLEDSAVYLCASSQELLKGGGGTEAFFGQGTRLTVV.

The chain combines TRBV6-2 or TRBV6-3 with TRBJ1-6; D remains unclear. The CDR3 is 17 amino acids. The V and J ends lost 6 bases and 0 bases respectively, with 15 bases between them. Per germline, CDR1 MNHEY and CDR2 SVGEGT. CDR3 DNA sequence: TGTGCCAGCAGGCGGACGCGGCCGGGCTCCTATAATTCACCCCTCCACTTT. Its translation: CASRRTRPGSYNSPLHF.

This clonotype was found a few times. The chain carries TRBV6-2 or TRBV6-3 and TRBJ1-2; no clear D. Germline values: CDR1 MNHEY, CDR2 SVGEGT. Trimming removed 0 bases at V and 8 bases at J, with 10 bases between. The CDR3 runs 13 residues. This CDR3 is CASSYSNPGGYTF. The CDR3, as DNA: TGTGCCAGCAGTTACTCGAACCCGGGAGGCTACACCTTC.

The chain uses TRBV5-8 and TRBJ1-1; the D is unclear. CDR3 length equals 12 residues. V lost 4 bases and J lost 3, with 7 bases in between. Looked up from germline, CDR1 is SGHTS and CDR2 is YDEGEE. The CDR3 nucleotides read TGTGCCAGCAGCCAAAGGGACACTGAAGCTTTCTTT. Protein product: CASSQRDTEAFF.

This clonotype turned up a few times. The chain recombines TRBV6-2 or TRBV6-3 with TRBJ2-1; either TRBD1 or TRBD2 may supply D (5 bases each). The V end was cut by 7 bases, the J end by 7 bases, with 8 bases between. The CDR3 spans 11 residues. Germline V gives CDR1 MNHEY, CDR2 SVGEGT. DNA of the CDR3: TGTGCCAGCAAAGGGGAGAATGAGCAGTTCTTC. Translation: CASKGENEQFF.

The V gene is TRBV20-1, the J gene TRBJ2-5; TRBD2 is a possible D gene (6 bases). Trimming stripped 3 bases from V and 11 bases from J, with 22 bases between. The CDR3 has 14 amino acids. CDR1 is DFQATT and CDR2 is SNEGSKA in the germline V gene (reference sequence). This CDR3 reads CSAREGLDFDEQYF. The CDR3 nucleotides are TGCAGTGCTAGGGAGGGCCTCGACTTTGATGAGCAGTACTTC.

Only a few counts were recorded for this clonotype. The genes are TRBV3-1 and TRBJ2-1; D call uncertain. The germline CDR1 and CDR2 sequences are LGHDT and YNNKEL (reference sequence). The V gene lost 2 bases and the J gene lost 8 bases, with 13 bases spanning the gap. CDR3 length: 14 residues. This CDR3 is CASSQQASRYEQFF. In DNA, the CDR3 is TGTGCCAGCAGCCAACAGGCTTCTAGGTATGAGCAGTTCTTC.

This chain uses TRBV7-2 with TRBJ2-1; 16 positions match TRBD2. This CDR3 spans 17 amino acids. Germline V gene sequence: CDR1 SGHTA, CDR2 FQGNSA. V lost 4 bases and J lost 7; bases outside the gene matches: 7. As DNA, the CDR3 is TGTGCCAGCAGCTGGGGACTAGCGGGGGGGCTCGGGAATGAGCAGTTCTTC. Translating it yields CASSWGLAGGLGNEQFF.

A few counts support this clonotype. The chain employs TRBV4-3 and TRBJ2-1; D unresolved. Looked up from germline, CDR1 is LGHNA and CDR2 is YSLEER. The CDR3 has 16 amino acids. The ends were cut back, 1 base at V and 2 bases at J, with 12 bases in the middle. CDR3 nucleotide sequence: TGCGCCAGCAGCCAAGGTTCTGGTGACACCTACAATGAGCAGTTCTTC. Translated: CASSQGSGDTYNEQFF.

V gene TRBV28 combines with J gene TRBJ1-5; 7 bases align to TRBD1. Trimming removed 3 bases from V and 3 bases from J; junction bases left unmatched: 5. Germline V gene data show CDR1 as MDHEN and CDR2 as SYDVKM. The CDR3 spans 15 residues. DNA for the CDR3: TGTGCCAGCAGTTTGCATCAGGGGGTCAATCAGCCCCAGCATTTT. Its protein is CASSLHQGVNQPQHF.

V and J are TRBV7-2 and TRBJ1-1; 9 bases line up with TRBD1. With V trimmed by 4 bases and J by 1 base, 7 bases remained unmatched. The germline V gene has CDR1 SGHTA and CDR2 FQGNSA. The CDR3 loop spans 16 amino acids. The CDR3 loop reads CASSSNRQGGNTEAFF. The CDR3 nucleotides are TGTGCCAGCAGCTCAAACAGACAGGGGGGGAACACTGAAGCTTTCTTT.

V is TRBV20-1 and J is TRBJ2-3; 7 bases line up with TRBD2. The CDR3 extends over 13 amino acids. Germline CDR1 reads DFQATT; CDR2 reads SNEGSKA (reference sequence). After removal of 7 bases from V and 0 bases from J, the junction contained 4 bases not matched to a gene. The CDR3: CSEAGTSTDTQYF. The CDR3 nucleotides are TGCAGTGAAGCGGGGACTAGCACAGATACGCAGTATTTT.

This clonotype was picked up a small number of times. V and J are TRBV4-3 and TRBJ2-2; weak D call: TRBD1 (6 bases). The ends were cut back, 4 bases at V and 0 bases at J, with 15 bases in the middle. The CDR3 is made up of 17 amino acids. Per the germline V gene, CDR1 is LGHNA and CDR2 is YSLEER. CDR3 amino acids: CASSPQQGIANTGELFF. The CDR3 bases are TGCGCCAGCAGCCCCCAACAGGGAATCGCGAACACCGGGGAGCTGTTTTTT.

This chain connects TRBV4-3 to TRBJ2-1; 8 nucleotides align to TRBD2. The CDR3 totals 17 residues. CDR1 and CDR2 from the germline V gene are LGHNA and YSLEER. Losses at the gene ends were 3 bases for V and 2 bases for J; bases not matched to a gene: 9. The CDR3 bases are TGCGCCAGCAGCCAGGGGGTAGCGCGGGGGGCCTACAATGAGCAGTTCTTC. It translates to CASSQGVARGAYNEQFF.

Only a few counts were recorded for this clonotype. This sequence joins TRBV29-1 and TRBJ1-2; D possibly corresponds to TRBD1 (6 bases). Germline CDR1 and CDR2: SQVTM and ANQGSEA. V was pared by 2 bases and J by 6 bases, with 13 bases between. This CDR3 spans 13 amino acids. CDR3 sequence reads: CSVELPGEDGYTF. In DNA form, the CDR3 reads TGCAGCGTTGAACTGCCAGGGGAGGATGGCTACACCTTC.

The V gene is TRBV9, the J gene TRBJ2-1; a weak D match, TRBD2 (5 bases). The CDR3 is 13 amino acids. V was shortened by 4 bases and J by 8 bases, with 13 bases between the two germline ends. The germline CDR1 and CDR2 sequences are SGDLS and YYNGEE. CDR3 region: CASSPRVSDEQFF. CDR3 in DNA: TGTGCCAGCAGCCCGCGGGTCTCCGATGAGCAGTTCTTC.

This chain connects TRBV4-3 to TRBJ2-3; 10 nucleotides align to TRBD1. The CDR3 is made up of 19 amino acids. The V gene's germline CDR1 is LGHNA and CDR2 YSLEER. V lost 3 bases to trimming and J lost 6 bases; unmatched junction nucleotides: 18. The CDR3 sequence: CASSQNLPGTGATADTQYF. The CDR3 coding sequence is TGCGCCAGCAGCCAGAACCTTCCCGGGACAGGGGCCACCGCGGATACGCAGTATTTT.

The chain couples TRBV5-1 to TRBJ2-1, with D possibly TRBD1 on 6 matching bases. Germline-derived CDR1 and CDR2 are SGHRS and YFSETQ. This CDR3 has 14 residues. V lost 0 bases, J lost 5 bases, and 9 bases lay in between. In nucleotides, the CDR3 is TGCGCCAGCAGCTTGGGGGGGACACACAATGAGCAGTTCTTC. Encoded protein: CASSLGGTHNEQFF.

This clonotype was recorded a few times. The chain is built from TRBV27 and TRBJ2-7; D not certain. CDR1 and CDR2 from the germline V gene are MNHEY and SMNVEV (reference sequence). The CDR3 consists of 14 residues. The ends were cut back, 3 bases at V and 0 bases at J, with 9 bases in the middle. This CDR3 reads CASSFHWNSYEQYF. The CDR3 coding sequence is TGTGCCAGCAGTTTTCACTGGAACTCCTACGAGCAGTACTTC.

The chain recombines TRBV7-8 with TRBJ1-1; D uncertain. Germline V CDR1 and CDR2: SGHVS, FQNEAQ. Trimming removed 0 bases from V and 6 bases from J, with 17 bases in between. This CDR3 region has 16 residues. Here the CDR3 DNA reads TGTGCCAGCAGCTTAGCAGTGTTCAGGCAAGGATCTGAAGCTTTCTTT. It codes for CASSLAVFRQGSEAFF.

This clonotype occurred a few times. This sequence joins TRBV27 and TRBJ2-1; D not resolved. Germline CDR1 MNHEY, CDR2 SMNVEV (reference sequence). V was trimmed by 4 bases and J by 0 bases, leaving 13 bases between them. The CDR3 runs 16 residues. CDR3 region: CASSSRHASSYNEQFF. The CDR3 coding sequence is TGTGCCAGCAGTTCCCGCCATGCCAGCTCCTACAATGAGCAGTTCTTC.

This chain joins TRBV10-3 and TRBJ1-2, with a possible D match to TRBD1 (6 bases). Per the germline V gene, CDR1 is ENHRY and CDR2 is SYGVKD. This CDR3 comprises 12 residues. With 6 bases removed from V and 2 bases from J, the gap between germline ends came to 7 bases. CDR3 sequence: CAIRGGNYGYTF. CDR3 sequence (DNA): TGTGCCATCAGGGGGGGCAACTATGGCTACACCTTC.